What follows are 25 T cell receptor beta chains derived from one specimen sequenced in a study of blood T cell repertoires in COVID-19. This table comes from immunoSEQ multiplex PCR, and its TCRdb copy is limited to in-frame clones, with some not included. The table has 210,000 or so clones, roughly 80% seen once; the top ten hold 8.5% to 12%. The sequenced material came from peripheral blood. These receptors originate from a woman aged 80 or older with acute or convalescent COVID-19.

This chain uses TRBV12-5 with TRBJ1-2; D unresolved. Germline CDR1 and CDR2: LGHNT and FRNRAP. The CDR3 loop spans 12 amino acids. Trimming stripped 3 bases from V and 5 bases from J, with 7 bases between. This chain's CDR3 is CASGLERYGYTF. Written as DNA, the CDR3 is TGTGCTAGTGGTTTAGAACGGTATGGCTACACCTTC. Together with reference TRBV12-5 and TRBJ1-2, the CDR3 gives the full variable domain: DARVTQTPRHKVTEMGQEVTMRCQPILGHNTVFWYRQTMMQGLELLAYFRNRAPLDDSGMPKDRFSAEMPDATLATLKIQPSEPRDSAVYFCASGLERYGYTFGSGTRLTVV.

This clone occurred a few times. The CDR3 loop is CASSYRQGNTEAFF. Written as DNA, the CDR3 is TGTGCCAGCAGTTACCGGCAGGGGAACACTGAAGCTTTCTTT. This chain connects TRBV6-6 to TRBJ1-1, with a weak D call TRBD1 (5 bases). CDR3 length equals 14 residues. Germline V CDR1 and CDR2: MNHNY, SVGAGI (reference sequence). V was cut by 2 bases and J by 1 base, with 8 bases left in between.

This chain links TRBV24-1 with TRBJ1-2; 7 bases map to TRBD1. With 4 bases clipped from V and 0 bases from J, the junction kept 4 bases outside the gene matches. CDR1 is KGHDR, CDR2 SFDVKD, per germline. The CDR3 runs 15 residues. In nucleotides, the CDR3 is TGTGCCACCAGTGAGTGGACAGGAGCTAACTATGGCTACACCTTC. It specifies CATSEWTGANYGYTF.

V and J are TRBV18 and TRBJ1-5; D gene ambiguous. Germline CDR1 KGHSH, CDR2 LQKENI. V dropped 2 bases and J dropped 2 bases, with 19 bases sitting between them. The CDR3 consists of 18 residues. In DNA, the CDR3 is TGTGCCAGCTCACCATCTTTAGCGGGTGCTGGGGGCAATCAGCCCCAGCATTTT. Residues: CASSPSLAGAGGNQPQHF. The variable domain in full, with the rest retrieved from reference TRBV18 and TRBJ1-5, is NAGVMQNPRHLVRRRGQEARLRCSPMKGHSHVYWYRQLPEEGLKFMVYLQKENIIDESGMPKERFSAEFPKEGPSILRIQQVVRGDSAAYFCASSPSLAGAGGNQPQHFGDGTRLSIL.

This clone occurred once. V is TRBV9 and J is TRBJ2-5; 7 bases align to TRBD2. The CDR3 loop spans 14 amino acids. CDR1 and CDR2 from the germline V gene are SGDLS and YYNGEE. Trimming cost V 0 bases and J 4 bases; bases outside gene matches: 3. CDR3 region: CASSVEPGGETQYF. The CDR3 nucleotides read TGTGCCAGCAGCGTAGAACCGGGGGGAGAGACCCAGTACTTC. The whole variable domain, remainder taken from reference TRBV9 and TRBJ2-5, is DSGVTQTPKHLITATGQRVTLRCSPRSGDLSVYWYQQSLDQGLQFLIQYYNGEERAKGNILERFSAQQFPDLHSELNLSSLELGDSALYFCASSVEPGGETQYFGPGTRLLVL.

The gene calls are TRBV5-1 and TRBJ1-1, with 9 bases that match TRBD1. With 3 bases clipped from V and 5 bases from J, the junction kept 5 bases outside the gene matches. CDR1 is SGHRS and CDR2 is YFSETQ in the germline V gene. The CDR3 totals 14 residues. The CDR3 DNA reads as TGCGCCAGCAGCTGGGGACAGGGAGGAACTGAAGCTTTCTTT. It translates to CASSWGQGGTEAFF. The variable domain in full, completed from reference TRBV5-1 and TRBJ1-1, reads KAGVTQTPRYLIKTRGQQVTLSCSPISGHRSVSWYQQTPGQGLQFLFEYFSETQRNKGNFPGRFSGRQFSNSRSEMNVSTLELGDSALYLCASSWGQGGTEAFFGQGTRLTVV.

This chain connects TRBV7-2 to TRBJ1-4; 7 nucleotides line up with TRBD1. The CDR3 is 15 amino acids. V lost 5 bases and J lost 7; bases outside the gene matches: 10. CDR1 is SGHTA and CDR2 is FQGNSA in the germline V gene. The DNA for the CDR3 is TGTGCCAGCAGCGAGACGGGGACAGTCCGTGAAAAACTGTTTTTT. Its protein product is CASSETGTVREKLFF.

The V call is TRBV6-2 or TRBV6-3, the J call TRBJ2-7, with a tentative D call TRBD2 (7 bases). Per the germline V gene, CDR1 is MNHEY and CDR2 is SVGEGT. Trimming cost V 5 bases and J 3 bases, with 14 bases left between them. The CDR3 runs to 14 residues. The CDR3 region is CASSHRGADYEQYF. The CDR3 DNA reads TGTGCCAGCAGTCATCGGGGGGCCGACTACGAGCAGTACTTC.

Here the CDR3 reads CASSETSAGSPLHF. The DNA of the CDR3 is TGCGCCAGCAGCGAGACATCGGCGGGTTCACCCCTCCACTTT. J is TRBJ1-6 and V is TRBV5-1; D is uncertain. V dropped 4 bases and J dropped 9 bases, with 14 bases sitting between them. This CDR3 has 14 residues. Germline CDR1 is SGHRS and CDR2 is YFSETQ.

This chain uses TRBV2 with TRBJ1-2, with a possible D match to TRBD1 (5 bases). Germline V gene sequence: CDR1 SNHLY, CDR2 FYNNEI. This CDR3 comprises 16 residues. Between the trimmed V and J ends, which lost 3 bases and 1 base, there was a span of 15 bases. The chain's CDR3 is CASSDPGSVFNYGYTF. CDR3 sequence (DNA): TGTGCCAGCAGTGATCCAGGGTCGGTTTTTAACTATGGCTACACCTTC.

This clone has at least ten counts. The V and J genes are TRBV28 and TRBJ2-7; a weak D match, TRBD2 (6 bases). Per the germline V gene, CDR1 is MDHEN and CDR2 is SYDVKM. The length of the CDR3 is 14 residues. V lost 1 base, J lost 5 bases, and 12 bases lay in between. The DNA for the CDR3 is TGTGCCAGCAGTTTATCCCGGGACTTCGACGAGCAGTACTTC. Translation gives CASSLSRDFDEQYF. The full variable domain, with the rest looked up from reference TRBV28 and TRBJ2-7, is DVKVTQSSRYLVKRTGEKVFLECVQDMDHENMFWYRQDPGLGLRLIYFSYDVKMKEKGDIPEGYSVSREKKERFSLILESASTNQTSMYLCASSLSRDFDEQYFGPGTRLTVT.

V usage is TRBV19 and J usage is TRBJ1-4; D is unclear. Per germline, CDR1 LNHDA and CDR2 SQIVND (reference sequence). This CDR3 has 16 amino acids. The V and J ends lost 5 bases and 5 bases respectively, with 18 bases between them. This CDR3 reads CASSPGGMPQNEKLFF. The DNA of the CDR3 is TGTGCCAGTAGTCCCGGCGGCATGCCCCAAAATGAAAAACTGTTTTTT. Together with reference TRBV19 and TRBJ1-4, the CDR3 gives the full variable domain: DGGITQSPKYLFRKEGQNVTLSCEQNLNHDAMYWYRQDPGQGLRLIYYSQIVNDFQKGDIAEGYSVSREKKESFPLTVTSAQKNPTAFYLCASSPGGMPQNEKLFFGSGTQLSVL.

V and J are TRBV29-1 and TRBJ2-7, with 13 bases fitting TRBD2. Germline V gene data show CDR1 as SQVTM and CDR2 as ANQGSEA. V lost 4 bases and J lost 0; bases outside the gene matches: 6. The CDR3 spans 16 residues. The DNA of the CDR3 is TGCAGCGTTGCCGGGACTAGCGGGACGAGCTCCTACGAGCAGTACTTC. Translating gives CSVAGTSGTSSYEQYF.

This clone has just one count. The chain has TRBV5-1 and TRBJ2-1; 8 bases are shared with TRBD2. The CDR3 totals 15 residues. The trim removed 2 bases at V and 1 base at J, leaving 2 bases unmatched. Germline CDR1 SGHRS, CDR2 YFSETQ. This chain's CDR3 is CASSFAGGSYNEQFF. The DNA of the CDR3 is TGCGCCAGCAGCTTCGCGGGGGGTTCCTACAATGAGCAGTTCTTC.

The J gene is TRBJ1-1, the V gene TRBV6-5; possible D gene TRBD1, 6 bases. CDR3 length equals 14 residues. Germline V gives CDR1 MNHEY, CDR2 SVGAGI. Trimming took 2 bases from V and 3 from J, leaving 10 bases between them. The CDR3 bases are TGTGCCAGCAGTTACCAGGGGAGGGACACTGAAGCTTTCTTT. Protein: CASSYQGRDTEAFF.

The V and J genes are TRBV27 and TRBJ1-1, with a weak D call TRBD1 (5 bases). CDR1 and CDR2 from the germline V gene are MNHEY and SMNVEV (reference sequence). V was shortened by 6 bases and J by 1 base, with 9 bases between the two germline ends. The CDR3 is 13 residues long. The CDR3 nucleotides are TGTGCCAGCAGACCGACAGCGAACACTGAAGCTTTCTTT. Its protein product is CASRPTANTEAFF.

This clone has a handful of counts. Here the CDR3 DNA reads TGTGCCAGTAGTATTGGCGGGACCGCCGGCTACGAGCAGTACTTC. This translates into CASSIGGTAGYEQYF. The genes are TRBV19 and TRBJ2-7, with TRBD2 as a possible D gene (6 bases). The CDR3 length is 15 residues. Germline assignment: CDR1 LNHDA and CDR2 SQIVND (reference sequence). V gave up 3 bases and J gave up 3 bases, with 15 bases separating them.

This clone has only a few counts. V gene TRBV2 combines with J gene TRBJ2-7; tentatively, D is TRBD1 (5 bases). The CDR3 is 11 residues long. CDR1 SNHLY and CDR2 FYNNEI come from the germline V gene. With 7 bases removed from V and 2 bases from J, the gap between germline ends came to 6 bases. The CDR3 DNA follows: TGTGCCAGCACCAGGGCCTACGAGCAGTACTTC. This gives the protein CASTRAYEQYF.

V usage is TRBV9 and J usage is TRBJ1-4, with a tentative D call TRBD1 (5 bases). The CDR3 is 15 residues long. CDR1 is SGDLS, CDR2 YYNGEE, per germline. Trimming pared 1 base from V and 3 bases from J, leaving 10 bases between. For the CDR3, the DNA is TGTGCCAGCAGCGTATGGGGGGATGCTAATGAAAAACTGTTTTTT. Translated, it gives CASSVWGDANEKLFF.

The chain couples TRBV6-5 to TRBJ1-1, with 7 bases aligning to TRBD1. This CDR3 region has 14 residues. CDR1 and CDR2 from the germline V gene are MNHEY and SVGAGI. Unmatched junction bases numbered 9, after V lost 7 bases and J lost 4 bases. The CDR3 protein is CASKRTGQVTEAFF. CDR3 nucleotide sequence: TGTGCCAGCAAACGGACAGGCCAAGTCACTGAAGCTTTCTTT.

For the CDR3, the DNA is TGCGCCAGCAGCGGTTTATCGGGAGTTGGCGATGAGCAGTTCTTC. Its translation is CASSGLSGVGDEQFF. The chain has TRBV5-1 and TRBJ2-1, with D possibly being TRBD2 (6 bases). V gave up 4 bases and J gave up 8 bases, with 19 bases separating them. Germline V lookup: CDR1 SGHRS, CDR2 YFSETQ. This CDR3 has 15 amino acids.

Here the CDR3 reads CASEAGQGVYGYTF. CDR3 nucleotides: TGTGCCAGCGAGGCGGGACAGGGGGTCTATGGCTACACCTTC. V is TRBV18 and J is TRBJ1-2, with 11 bases lining up with TRBD1. V lost 8 bases to trimming and J lost 4 bases; unmatched junction nucleotides: 6. Per germline, CDR1 KGHSH and CDR2 LQKENI. CDR3 length: 14 amino acids.

The CDR3, as DNA: TGTGCCAGCAGCCCTCAACAGCAGGGGTGGAATGGCTACACCTTC. Protein: CASSPQQQGWNGYTF. This sequence joins TRBV6-6 and TRBJ1-2, with D possibly matching TRBD1 (6 bases). Looked up from germline, CDR1 is MNHNY and CDR2 is SVGAGI (reference sequence). Deletions cut 6 bases from V and 6 bases from J, with 20 bases between. The CDR3 runs to 15 residues.

The chain employs TRBV5-4 and TRBJ1-2, with D tentatively TRBD1 (5 bases). The CDR3 spans 15 residues. Germline CDR1 SGHNT, CDR2 YYREEE (reference sequence). The V end was cut by 4 bases, the J end by 2 bases, with 15 bases between. CDR3 protein: CASSLRRDGNYGYTF. The CDR3 coding sequence is TGTGCCAGCAGCCTCCGGAGGGACGGAAACTATGGCTACACCTTC. The whole variable domain, remainder taken from reference TRBV5-4 and TRBJ1-2, is ETGVTQSPTHLIKTRGQQVTLRCSSQSGHNTVSWYQQALGQGPQFIFQYYREEENGRGNFPPRFSGLQFPNYSSELNVNALELDDSALYLCASSLRRDGNYGYTFGSGTRLTVV.

J is TRBJ1-2 and V is TRBV19, with D possibly matching TRBD1 (5 bases). Deletions cut 5 bases from V and 4 bases from J, with 14 bases between. Germline CDR1 and CDR2: LNHDA and SQIVND (reference sequence). The CDR3 consists of 14 residues. In nucleotides, the CDR3 is TGTGCCAGTAGTGCCTCAGGGATGGGCTATGGCTACACCTTC. Encoded protein: CASSASGMGYGYTF. The full variable domain, rest sourced from reference TRBV19 and TRBJ1-2, is DGGITQSPKYLFRKEGQNVTLSCEQNLNHDAMYWYRQDPGQGLRLIYYSQIVNDFQKGDIAEGYSVSREKKESFPLTVTSAQKNPTAFYLCASSASGMGYGYTFGSGTRLTVV.